A single T cell receptor beta chain is shown here with its context. What it binds is not known. J lost 3 bases, V lost 4 bases, and 6 bases had no gene match. CDR1 is LNHDA, CDR2 SQIVND, per germline (reference sequence). The CDR3 contains 15 residues. These data belong to a study of T cell responses to AZD1222 COVID-19 vaccine. Findings and caveats of the study: The study sampled repertoires only after the peak T cell response. The CD4 TCRs associated with vaccination extended across spike and predominated at 160-218 and 743-854. Spike-specific TCR breadth and depth rose after two AZD1222 doses.

Sequenced by immunoSEQ multiplex PCR; TCRdb stores in-frame clones only, minus some. This table has about 110,000 clones, 80% to 95% appearing once. The source material was peripheral blood, sampled on day 0 of AZD1222 vaccination. The chain recombines TRBV19 with TRBJ2-7; 10 nucleotides match TRBD1. This clonotype originated in an adult in good health. CDR3 sequence reads: CASSTPGQGIYEQYF. The CDR3 coding sequence is TGTGCCAGTAGTACACCGGGACAGGGGATCTACGAGCAGTACTTC.